This T cell receptor beta chain came from a study of blood T cell repertoires in COVID-19. How the authors handled the data: Estimated nucleated cell counts came from reference gene primer amplification. Generated by immunoSEQ multiplex PCR, the TCRdb table keeps only in-frame clones and is missing some. Clone size and V and J calls were adopted from that table, with D and trimming inferred from the DNA. In the table there are 100,000 to 150,000 clones, approximately 86% of which are singletons. CDR3 length: 14 residues. Per the germline V gene, CDR1 is MNHEY and CDR2 is SMNVEV (reference sequence). J lost 4 bases, V lost 5 bases, and 5 bases had no gene match. Everyone who took part was about 18 to 90 years old, and they came from about two dozen US areas.

The TCR originated in a woman aged 45-65 years who had recovered from COVID-19. Sequenced sample: PBMCs or T cells enriched from blood (not recorded which). The chain recombines TRBV27 with TRBJ1-5; 7 bases align to TRBD1. The CDR3 DNA sequence: TGTGCCAGCAGTAGACAGGGAGAAAATCAGCCCCAGCATTTT. Its translation: CASSRQGENQPQHF.